This T cell receptor beta chain stems from a study of T cell responses to AZD1222 COVID-19 vaccine. Method: immunoSEQ multiplex PCR; TCRdb's copy keeps in-frame clones and lacks some. This sample has 60,000 to 85,000 clones, with more than 70% found just once. CDR1 is SGHRS, CDR2 YFSETQ, per germline. CDR3 length equals 11 residues. Deletions cut 2 bases from V and 0 bases from J, with 0 bases between. Notes on the study in general: Unmutated variant regions are reportedly the target of nearly half of TCRs that are spike-specific. Spike-specific TCR repertoires showed rising breadth and depth after two AZD1222 doses. White British donors predominated, females outnumbered males, and clonal diversity was possibly underestimated. All repertoire sampling was performed exclusively after the peak T cell response.

Regarding this clone: Its specificity is not known.

This receptor was identified in an adult who received the MenACWY meningococcal vaccine as a control. The rearrangement joins TRBV5-1 to TRBJ2-7; D remains ambiguous. The sequencing used peripheral blood, collected 28 days after the second dose of the MenACWY control vaccine. The CDR3 is CASSFSYEQYF. CDR3 nucleotides: TGCGCCAGCAGCTTCTCCTACGAGCAGTACTTC.